Below are 14 T cell receptor beta chains sequenced from a single sample in a study of shared clonotypes between healthy human individuals. Assay: immunoSEQ multiplex PCR; the TCRdb copy retains only in-frame clones and omits some. The sample lists some 2 million clones; 90% to 95% were seen once. Sequenced input: naive CD4+ T cells sorted from blood. As to subset: CD45RA+ positively selected. The receptors derive from a man aged 18 to 30 in good health.

The chain recombines TRBV27 with TRBJ1-1, with 7 bases fitting TRBD1. Germline V lookup: CDR1 MNHEY, CDR2 SMNVEV (reference sequence). The CDR3 extends over 13 amino acids. The J segment lost 5 bases and the V segment lost 5 bases, leaving 5 bases of the junction unmatched. In DNA, the CDR3 is TGTGCCAGCAGTCAACAGGGGAGGACTGAAGCTTTCTTT. The encoded protein is CASSQQGRTEAFF.

The chain is built from TRBV28 and TRBJ1-5; 8 nucleotides line up with TRBD1. Trimming at V came to 2 bases and at J to 5 bases, leaving 5 bases not matched to a gene. Germline V gene lookup returns CDR1 MDHEN and CDR2 SYDVKM. The CDR3 sequence is 15 residues long. CDR3 protein: CASSLRGTGHQPQHF. The DNA of the CDR3 is TGTGCCAGCAGTTTAAGGGGGACAGGCCATCAGCCCCAGCATTTT.

This clone was picked up many times. In DNA form, the CDR3 reads TGTGCCAGTAGGAAAGGGACTGGCACTGAAGCTTTCTTT. It translates to CASRKGTGTEAFF. V usage is TRBV19 and J usage is TRBJ1-1, with TRBD1 as a possible D gene (5 bases). Germline CDR1 and CDR2: LNHDA and SQIVND (reference sequence). The CDR3 totals 13 residues. Trimming shortened V by 6 bases and J by 4 bases, and 12 bases separated the two germline ends.

This chain links TRBV5-1 with TRBJ2-7; 11 nucleotides align to TRBD1. The V gene end was trimmed by 4 bases and the J gene end by 6 bases; junction bases not matched to a gene: 9. From germline, CDR1 is SGHRS and CDR2 YFSETQ. CDR3 size: 15 residues. The CDR3 region is CASSVRGQGASEQYF. The CDR3 DNA reads TGCGCCAGCAGCGTCCGCGGACAGGGGGCCTCCGAGCAGTACTTC.

This clone was detected only a few times. This chain uses TRBV6-4 with TRBJ1-2; the D gene is possibly TRBD1 (6 bases). The V end was cut by 6 bases, the J end by 7 bases, with 18 bases between. CDR3 size: 14 residues. Germline V gives CDR1 MRHNA, CDR2 SNTAGT. CDR3 coding DNA: TGTGCCAGCAGGCCGGACAGTTCCTCGAGTGGCTACACCTTC. Its protein product is CASRPDSSSSGYTF.

This clone was recorded many times. This sample includes further DNA sequences coding for the same CDR3. The chain carries TRBV30 and TRBJ2-7; 11 bases line up with TRBD1. The ends lost 5 bases at V and 10 bases at J; junction bases unmatched: 25. The CDR3 sequence is 18 residues long. Germline assignment: CDR1 GTSNPN and CDR2 SVGIG (reference sequence). The CDR3 region has the DNA TGTGCCTGGGGAGCCCCCGGGACAGGGGGAGGAACGAGGCCACCCCAGTACTTC. It yields the protein CAWGAPGTGGGTRPPQYF.

Regarding this clone: The same CDR3 also results from other DNA sequences found in this sample. The J gene is TRBJ2-7, the V gene TRBV10-3; no clear D. Germline V gene sequence: CDR1 ENHRY, CDR2 SYGVKD. V was shortened by 2 bases and J by 4 bases, with 3 bases between the two germline ends. This CDR3 spans 11 amino acids. The CDR3 loop reads CAISERYEQYF. The CDR3 nucleotides are TGTGCCATCAGTGAGCGATACGAGCAGTACTTC.

Concerning this clone itself: The same CDR3 arises from other DNA sequences in this sample as well. The V gene is TRBV6-5, the J gene TRBJ1-2; D gene unclear. This CDR3 is 13 amino acids long. CDR1 is MNHEY and CDR2 is SVGAGI in the germline V gene. Trimming removed 2 bases at V and 2 bases at J, with 6 bases between. The CDR3 DNA is TGTGCCAGCAGTTACGGGCGGAACTATGGCTACACCTTC. This gives the protein CASSYGRNYGYTF.

This clone was recorded only once. CDR3 coding DNA: TGCGCCAGCAGGCGGGACGCGACTAACTATGGCTACACCTTC. Translating it yields CASRRDATNYGYTF. The V call is TRBV5-1, the J call TRBJ1-2; D might be TRBD1 (5 bases). Germline V CDR1 and CDR2: SGHRS, YFSETQ. The CDR3 loop spans 14 amino acids. The V end was cut by 5 bases, the J end by 0 bases, with 11 bases between.

The rearrangement links TRBV12-2 to TRBJ1-5; TRBD1, the table's D call, was not compared with the DNA. TRBV12-2 is marked as a pseudogene. This CDR3 region has 20 residues. The DNA for the CDR3 is TGTGCAAGTCGCTTAGTCAGGGGGCGCGCCCAGGGATATAGCAATCAGCCCCAGCATTTT. Translating gives CASRLVRGRAQGYSNQPQHF.

The V gene is TRBV5-1, the J gene TRBJ2-2; 10 bases are shared with TRBD1. The CDR3 is made up of 14 amino acids. Germline CDR1 and CDR2: SGHRS and YFSETQ. J was trimmed by 4 bases and V by 9 bases; bases with no gene match: 6. The DNA for the CDR3 is TGCGCCACCGCACGGACAGGGGGCACCGGGGAGCTGTTTTTT. Translated, it gives CATARTGGTGELFF. Complete variable domain (other parts from reference TRBV5-1 and TRBJ2-2): KAGVTQTPRYLIKTRGQQVTLSCSPISGHRSVSWYQQTPGQGLQFLFEYFSETQRNKGNFPGRFSGRQFSNSRSEMNVSTLELGDSALYLCATARTGGTGELFFGEGSRLTVL.

V and J are TRBV6-1 and TRBJ1-6, with TRBD1 matching 8 bases. The CDR3 totals 14 residues. Per the germline V gene, CDR1 is MNHNS and CDR2 is SASEGT. The ends lost 6 bases at V and 10 bases at J; junction bases unmatched: 8. Here the CDR3 DNA reads TGTGCCAGCAGCCCGACAGGGGATGCCTCACCCCTCCACTTT. Encoded protein: CASSPTGDASPLHF.

The V gene is TRBV6-4, the J gene TRBJ1-2; no definite D call. Germline CDR1 and CDR2: MRHNA and SNTAGT. The CDR3 runs to 17 residues. V was cut by 4 bases and J by 4 bases, with 22 bases left in between. CDR3: CASSGQDGLFLTYGYTF. CDR3 nucleotide sequence: TGTGCCAGCAGTGGCCAGGATGGACTATTCCTCACCTATGGCTACACCTTC.

The chain carries TRBV18 and TRBJ2-7; possible D gene TRBD2, 5 bases. The V end lost 3 bases, the J end lost 2 bases, and 20 bases lay between the germline ends. This CDR3 is 17 amino acids long. The V gene's germline CDR1 is KGHSH and CDR2 LQKENI. CDR3 coding DNA: TGTGCCAGCTCACCCCTAAGAGGGAATCTTTCACCCTACGAGCAGTACTTC. Translating it yields CASSPLRGNLSPYEQYF. Full variable domain (rest looked up from reference TRBV18 and TRBJ2-7): NAGVMQNPRHLVRRRGQEARLRCSPMKGHSHVYWYRQLPEEGLKFMVYLQKENIIDESGMPKERFSAEFPKEGPSILRIQQVVRGDSAAYFCASSPLRGNLSPYEQYFGPGTRLTVT.